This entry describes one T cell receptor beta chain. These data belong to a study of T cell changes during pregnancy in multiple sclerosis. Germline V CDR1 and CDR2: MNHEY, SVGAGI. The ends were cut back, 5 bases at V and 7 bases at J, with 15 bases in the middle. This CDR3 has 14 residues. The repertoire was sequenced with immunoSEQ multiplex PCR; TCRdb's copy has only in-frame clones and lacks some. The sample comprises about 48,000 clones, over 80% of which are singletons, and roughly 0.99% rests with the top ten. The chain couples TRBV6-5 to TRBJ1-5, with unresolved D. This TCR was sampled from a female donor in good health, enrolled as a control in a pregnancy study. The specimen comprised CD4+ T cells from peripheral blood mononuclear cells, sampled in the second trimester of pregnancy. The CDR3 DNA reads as TGTGCCAGCAGTCTTGGCGGAACTTCACAGCCCCAGCATTTT. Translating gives CASSLGGTSQPQHF.